A single TCR beta chain is shown here with its context. Trimming removed 0 bases at V and 6 bases at J, with 12 bases between. The germline V gene has CDR1 MDHEN and CDR2 SYDVKM. This CDR3 has 15 amino acids. This sample is part of a study of blood T cell repertoires in COVID-19. Study-level background: The United States, Italy and Spain provided the acute and convalescent COVID-19 samples. T cells, B-cell-depleted T cells, or PBMCs provided the cDNA or gDNA that served as material.

Here immunoSEQ multiplex PCR was the method, and the copy in TCRdb shows in-frame clones only, minus some. The table shows 200,000 to 300,000 clones, with roughly four fifths occurring only once. The sequenced material came from peripheral blood. This receptor was obtained from a woman older than 75 with acute or convalescent COVID-19. The chain is built from TRBV28 and TRBJ1-5; maybe TRBD1 (5 bases). The CDR3 DNA is TGTGCCAGCAGTTTATGGGGGGAGGGAACTCAGCCCCAGCATTTT. This encodes CASSLWGEGTQPQHF.